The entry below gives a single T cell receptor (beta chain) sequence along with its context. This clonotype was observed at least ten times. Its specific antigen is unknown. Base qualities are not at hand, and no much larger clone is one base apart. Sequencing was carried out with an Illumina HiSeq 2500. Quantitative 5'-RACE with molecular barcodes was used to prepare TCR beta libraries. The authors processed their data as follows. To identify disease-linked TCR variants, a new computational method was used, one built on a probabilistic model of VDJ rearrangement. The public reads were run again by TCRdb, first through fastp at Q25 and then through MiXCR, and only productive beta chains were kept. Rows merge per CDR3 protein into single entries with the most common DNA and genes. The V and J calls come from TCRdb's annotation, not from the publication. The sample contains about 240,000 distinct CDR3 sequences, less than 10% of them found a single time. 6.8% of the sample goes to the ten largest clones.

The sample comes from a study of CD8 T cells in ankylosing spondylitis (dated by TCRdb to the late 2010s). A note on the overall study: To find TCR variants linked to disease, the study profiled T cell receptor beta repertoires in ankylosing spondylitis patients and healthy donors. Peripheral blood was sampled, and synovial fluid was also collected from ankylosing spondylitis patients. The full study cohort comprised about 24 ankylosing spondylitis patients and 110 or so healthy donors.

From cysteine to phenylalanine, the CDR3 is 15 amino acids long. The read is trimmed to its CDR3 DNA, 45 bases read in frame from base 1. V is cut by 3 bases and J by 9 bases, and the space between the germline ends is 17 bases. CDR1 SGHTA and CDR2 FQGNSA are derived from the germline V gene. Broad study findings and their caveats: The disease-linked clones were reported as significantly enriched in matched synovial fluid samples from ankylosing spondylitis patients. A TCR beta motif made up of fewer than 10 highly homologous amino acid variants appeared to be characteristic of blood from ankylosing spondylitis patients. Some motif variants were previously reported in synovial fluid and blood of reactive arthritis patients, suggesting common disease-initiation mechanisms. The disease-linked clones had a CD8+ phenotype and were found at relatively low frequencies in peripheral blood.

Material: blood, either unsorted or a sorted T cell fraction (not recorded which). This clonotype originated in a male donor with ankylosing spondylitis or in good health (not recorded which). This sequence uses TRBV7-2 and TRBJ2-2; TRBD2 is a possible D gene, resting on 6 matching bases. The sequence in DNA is TGTGCCAGCAGCTTGGACGGGCAGGGAGGACGGGAGCTGTTTTTT. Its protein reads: CASSLDGQGGRELFF.